The TCR beta chain under discussion was sequenced for a study of CD4 T cells in relation to SARS-CoV-2 and coronaviruses. On the study more broadly: ViraFEST: approximately 10-day antigen culture of PBMCs, then TCR beta CDR3 sequencing.

Broader study findings: Compared with monoreactive clones, crossreactive clones showed significantly weaker SARS-CoV-2 expansion.

The method was immunoSEQ multiplex PCR; TCRdb's version includes in-frame clones alone and lacks a portion of them. The sample comprises about 26,000 clones, 60% to 80% of which are singletons, and about 20% rests with the top ten. A note on this clone: Its antigen is not identified.

Before the COVID-19 pandemic, during about 2011-2018, CD4+ T cells were taken from unexposed donors. The cells were cultured for about 10 days before CD4+ T cells were isolated. Testing used SARS-CoV-2 S/N and four cold-coronavirus spikes on unexposed-donor CD4+ T cells, cells permitting. From germline, CDR1 is SGHNT and CDR2 YYREEE (reference sequence). This CDR3 is 13 amino acids long. Trimming stripped 0 bases from V and 5 bases from J, with 8 bases between. The sequence derives from a human donor in good health. Sequencing was carried out using CD4+ T cells from PBMCs, cultured in vitro. V and J are TRBV5-4 and TRBJ2-5; no firm D call. In nucleotides, the CDR3 is TGTGCCAGCAGCTTGGCAGTTAGGGAGACCCAGTACTTC. Residues: CASSLAVRETQYF.